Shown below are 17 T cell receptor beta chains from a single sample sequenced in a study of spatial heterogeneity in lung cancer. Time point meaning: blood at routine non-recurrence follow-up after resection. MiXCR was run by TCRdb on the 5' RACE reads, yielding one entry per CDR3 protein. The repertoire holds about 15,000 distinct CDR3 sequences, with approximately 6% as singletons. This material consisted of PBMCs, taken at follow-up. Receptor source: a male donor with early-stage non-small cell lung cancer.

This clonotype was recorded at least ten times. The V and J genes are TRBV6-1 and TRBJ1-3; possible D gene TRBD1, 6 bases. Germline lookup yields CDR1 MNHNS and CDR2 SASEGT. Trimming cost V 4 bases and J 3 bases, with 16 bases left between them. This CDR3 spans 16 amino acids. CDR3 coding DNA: TGTGCCAGCAGTGCCGGCGGCGGGGGCTTTGGAAACACCATATATTTT. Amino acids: CASSAGGGGFGNTIYF.

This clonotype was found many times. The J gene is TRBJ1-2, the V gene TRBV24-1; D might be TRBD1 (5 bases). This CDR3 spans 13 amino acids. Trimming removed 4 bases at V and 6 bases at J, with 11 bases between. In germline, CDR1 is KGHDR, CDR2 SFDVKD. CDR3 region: CATSEPGRNGYTF. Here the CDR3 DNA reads TGTGCCACCAGTGAACCGGGACGGAATGGCTACACCTTC.

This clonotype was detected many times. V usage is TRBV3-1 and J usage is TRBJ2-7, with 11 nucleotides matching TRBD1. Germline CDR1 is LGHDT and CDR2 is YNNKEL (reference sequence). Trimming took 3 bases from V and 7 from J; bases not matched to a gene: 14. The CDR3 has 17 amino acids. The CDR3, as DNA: TGTGCCAGCAGCCACGGGACAGGGGGAGTCCTACAAGGGGAGCAGTACTTC. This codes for CASSHGTGGVLQGEQYF.

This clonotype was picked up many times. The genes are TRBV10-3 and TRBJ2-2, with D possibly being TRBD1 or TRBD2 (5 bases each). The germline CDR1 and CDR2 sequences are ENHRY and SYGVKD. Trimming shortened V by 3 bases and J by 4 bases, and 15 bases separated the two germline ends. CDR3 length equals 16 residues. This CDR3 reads CAISDPGDRFTGELFF. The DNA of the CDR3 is TGTGCCATCAGTGACCCCGGGGACCGATTCACCGGGGAGCTGTTTTTT.

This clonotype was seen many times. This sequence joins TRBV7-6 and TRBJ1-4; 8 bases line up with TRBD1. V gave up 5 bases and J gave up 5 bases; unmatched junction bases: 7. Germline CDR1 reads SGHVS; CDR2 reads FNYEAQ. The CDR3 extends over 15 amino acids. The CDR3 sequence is CASSNPTGENEKLFF. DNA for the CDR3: TGTGCCAGCAGCAATCCGACAGGGGAGAATGAAAAACTGTTTTTT. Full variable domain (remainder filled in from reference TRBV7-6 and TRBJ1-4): GAGVSQSPRYKVTKRGQDVALRCDPISGHVSLYWYRQALGQGPEFLTYFNYEAQQDKSGLPNDRFSAERPEGSISTLTIQRTEQRDSAMYRCASSNPTGENEKLFFGSGTQLSVL.

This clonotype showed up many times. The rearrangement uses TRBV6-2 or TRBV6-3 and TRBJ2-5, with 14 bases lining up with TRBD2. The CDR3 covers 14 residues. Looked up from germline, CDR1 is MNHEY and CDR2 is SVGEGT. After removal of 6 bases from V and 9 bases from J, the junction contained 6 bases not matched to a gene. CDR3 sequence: CASRMTSGGGAQYF. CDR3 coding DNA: TGTGCCAGCAGGATGACTAGCGGGGGGGGAGCCCAGTACTTC.

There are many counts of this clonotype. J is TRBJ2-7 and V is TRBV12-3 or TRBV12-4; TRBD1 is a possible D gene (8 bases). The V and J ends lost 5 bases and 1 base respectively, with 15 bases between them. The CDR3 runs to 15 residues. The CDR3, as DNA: TGTGCCAGCAGTCCATCACAGGGGGGGTCCTACGAGCAGTACTTC. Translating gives CASSPSQGGSYEQYF.

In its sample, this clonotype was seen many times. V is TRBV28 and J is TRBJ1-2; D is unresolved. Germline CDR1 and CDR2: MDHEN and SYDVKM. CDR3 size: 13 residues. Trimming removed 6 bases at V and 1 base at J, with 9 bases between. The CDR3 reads CASRQTSNYGYTF. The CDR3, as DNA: TGTGCCAGCAGGCAGACAAGTAACTATGGCTACACCTTC.

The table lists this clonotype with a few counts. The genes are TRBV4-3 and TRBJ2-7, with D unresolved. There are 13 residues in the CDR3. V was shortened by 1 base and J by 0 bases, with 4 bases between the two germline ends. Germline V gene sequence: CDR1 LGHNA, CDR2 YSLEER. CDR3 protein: CASSQAGSYEQYF. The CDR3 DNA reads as TGCGCCAGCAGCCAAGCCGGCTCCTACGAGCAGTACTTC.

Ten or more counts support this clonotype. The chain's CDR3 is CASSQGQIYNGYTF. The CDR3 bases are TGCGCCAGCAGCCAAGGACAGATTTATAATGGCTACACCTTC. The chain uses TRBV4-3 and TRBJ1-2, with D perhaps TRBD1 (5 bases). V was pared by 1 base and J by 6 bases, with 12 bases between. The germline CDR1 and CDR2 sequences are LGHNA and YSLEER. The CDR3 covers 14 residues.

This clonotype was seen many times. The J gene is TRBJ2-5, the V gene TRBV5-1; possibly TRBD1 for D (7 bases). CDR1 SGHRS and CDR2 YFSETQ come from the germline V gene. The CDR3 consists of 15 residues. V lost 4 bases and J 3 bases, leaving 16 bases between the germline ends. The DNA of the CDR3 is TGCGCCAGCAGCCCGACAGGGACGGGGGAAGAGACCCAGTACTTC. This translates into CASSPTGTGEETQYF.

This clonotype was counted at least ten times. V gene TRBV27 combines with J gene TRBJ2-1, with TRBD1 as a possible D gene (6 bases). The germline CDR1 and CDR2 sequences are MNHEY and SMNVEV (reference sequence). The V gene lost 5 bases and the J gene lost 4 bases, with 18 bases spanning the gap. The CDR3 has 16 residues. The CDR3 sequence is CASSAFEGVGYNEQFF. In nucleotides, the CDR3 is TGTGCCAGCAGTGCCTTTGAGGGGGTAGGGTACAATGAGCAGTTCTTC.

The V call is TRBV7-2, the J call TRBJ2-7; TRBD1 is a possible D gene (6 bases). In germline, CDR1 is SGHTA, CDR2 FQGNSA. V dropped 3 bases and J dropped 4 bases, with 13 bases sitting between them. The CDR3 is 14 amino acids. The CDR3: CASSFPGRGYEQYF. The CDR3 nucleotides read TGTGCCAGCAGCTTCCCCGGCAGGGGTTACGAGCAGTACTTC.

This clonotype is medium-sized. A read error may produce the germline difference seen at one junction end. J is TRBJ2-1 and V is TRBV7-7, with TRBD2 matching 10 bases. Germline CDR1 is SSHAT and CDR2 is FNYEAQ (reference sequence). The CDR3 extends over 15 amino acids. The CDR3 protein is CASSPSGSGYNEQFF. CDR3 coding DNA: TGTGCTAGCAGCCCTAGCGGGAGTGGCTACAATGAGCAGTTCTTC.

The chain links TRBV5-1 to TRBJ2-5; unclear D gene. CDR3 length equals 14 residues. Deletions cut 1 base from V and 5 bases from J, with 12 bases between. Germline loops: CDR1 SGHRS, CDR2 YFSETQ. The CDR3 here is CASSLSTPSETQYF. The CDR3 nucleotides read TGCGCCAGCAGCTTGAGTACCCCCTCGGAGACCCAGTACTTC.

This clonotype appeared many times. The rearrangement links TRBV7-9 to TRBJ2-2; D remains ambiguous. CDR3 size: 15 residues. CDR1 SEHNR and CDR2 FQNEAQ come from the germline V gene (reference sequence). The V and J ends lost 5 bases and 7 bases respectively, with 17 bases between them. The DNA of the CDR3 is TGTGCCAGCAGCCCCCTTTTTCCTGCCATCGGGGAGCTGTTTTTT. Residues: CASSPLFPAIGELFF.

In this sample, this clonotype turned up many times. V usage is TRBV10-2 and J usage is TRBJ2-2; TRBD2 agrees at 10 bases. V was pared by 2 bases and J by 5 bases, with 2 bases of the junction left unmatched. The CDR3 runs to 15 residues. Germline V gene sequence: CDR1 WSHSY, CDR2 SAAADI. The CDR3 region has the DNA TGCGCCAGCAGTGAGCTACTAGCGGGAACCGGGGAGCTGTTTTTT. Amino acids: CASSELLAGTGELFF.